This T cell receptor beta chain was observed in a study of a mutant IDH1 vaccine in newly diagnosed glioma (dated by TCRdb to about 2021). The study in broad terms: Patients received eight vaccinations in weeks 1, 3, 5, 7, 11, 15, 19 and 23, corresponding to visits V03 through V10. Of the 30 to 35 treated patients, roughly 60% were male and roughly 38% were female, and a mean age of roughly 40 years was recorded. For exploratory analyses, about two dozen treated patients had longitudinal TCRB deep sequencing done wherever samples were available. Prior to enrollment, patients had been given standard therapy consisting of radiotherapy alone, temozolomide alone, or radiochemotherapy with temozolomide, with the combination given to most patients. Peripheral blood was collected at six visits: V03 (baseline), V05, V07, V10, V12 and V13. Vaccination started 4-6 weeks after radiotherapy alone, or was given together with temozolomide cycles in the groups whose treatment included chemotherapy. Findings and caveats that apply to the study as a whole: The authors noted that analyses of patient blood samples could not be reproduced because of sample limitations. PBMC samples for TCRB deep sequencing were selected based on availability. Vaccine-induced immune responses across multiple MHC alleles were detected in approximately 93% of patients. Changes in the top peripheral T cell clonotypes picked up by TCRB sequencing did not appear to be linked to pseudoprogression.

The germline V gene specifies SQVTM as CDR1 and ANQGSEA as CDR2. The CDR3 contains 12 residues, cysteine and phenylalanine counted. The read is trimmed to its CDR3 DNA, 36 bases read in frame from base 1. Trimming costs V 3 bases and J 0 bases, and their ends lie 5 bases apart. About this clone itself: This clone's antigen is unknown. There are no base qualities to consult, and no much larger clone falls within one base.

The time point tag for this specimen amounts to: week 23, last vaccination. Each vaccine dose was 300 ug of a 20-mer mutant IDH1 peptide in Montanide, given subcutaneously with topical imiquimod. Newly diagnosed WHO grade 3 or 4 IDH1-mutant astrocytomas showing loss of nuclear ATRX were present in the donors. The samples were drawn from NOA16, a multicentre, single-arm, open-label phase I trial in Germany that tested a mutant IDH1 peptide vaccine in humans for the first time. Genomic DNA for TCRB sequencing was extracted from EDTA blood using the DNeasy Blood and Tissue Kit. Library prep was done by the immunoSEQ multiplex PCR assay. The hsTCRB Kit was used according to the manufacturer's protocol to amplify rearranged TCR beta chain sequences. TCRB libraries were sequenced on an Illumina MiSeq. The study's processing was this. Demultiplexing, trimming and gene mapping were performed with the kit vendor's proprietary platform. TCRdb mirrors the immuneACCESS table, restricted to in-frame sequences. Some clones are absent from its copies; in checked studies, under half trace to an unresolved V gene, and the reason for the others is unknown. V and J calls and clone size are copied from that table; D and trimming were computed from the DNA. The sample table contains roughly 19,000 clones; only one count was recorded for almost 85% of them. Less than 15% of the sample rests with the top ten.

The sample was PBMCs, taken from a glioma patient whose treatment included an IDH1 peptide vaccine. This TCR was recovered from a young man with glioma. Here the chain combines TRBV29-1 and TRBJ1-1, with the D gene not confidently named. CDR3 loop: CSVDSMNTEAFF. The sequenced DNA is TGCAGCGTTGACAGCATGAACACTGAAGCTTTCTTT.